What follows are 10 T cell receptor beta chains derived from one specimen sequenced in a study of T cell repertoires in cytomegalovirus infection. TCRdb redid the calling of the reads with MiXCR, one entry per CDR3 protein. The table includes some 180,000 distinct CDR3 sequences, about 18% detected once. The specimen sequenced was CD8+ T cells from PBMCs. These receptors were obtained from a human donor in good health (CMV status not recorded). Some clones in this sample may be carry-over from other donors' samples.

In this sample, this clonotype turned up a few times. V usage is TRBV9 and J usage is TRBJ2-3, with unresolved D. There are 14 residues in the CDR3. Looked up from germline, CDR1 is SGDLS and CDR2 is YYNGEE. V was pared by 3 bases and J by 0 bases, with 8 bases between. The CDR3 is CASSADGSTDTQYF. In DNA, the CDR3 is TGTGCCAGCAGCGCCGACGGAAGCACAGATACGCAGTATTTT.

This clonotype was detected only a few times. The gene calls are TRBV6-6 and TRBJ2-3, with D unresolved. Germline V CDR1 and CDR2: MNHNY, SVGAGI (reference sequence). This CDR3 comprises 18 residues. The V end was cut by 0 bases, the J end by 2 bases, with 18 bases between. Here the CDR3 reads CASSYSTGGSRPTDTQYF. The CDR3 DNA sequence: TGTGCCAGCAGTTACTCGACTGGTGGCAGTCGACCCACAGATACGCAGTATTTT.

This clonotype turned up a few times. This rearrangement joins TRBV6-6 to TRBJ1-2; D is possibly TRBD1 (5 bases). Between the trimmed V and J ends, which lost 1 base and 4 bases, there was a span of 13 bases. Germline-derived CDR1 and CDR2 are MNHNY and SVGAGI (reference sequence). This CDR3 is built from 15 residues. This CDR3 reads CASSYYGAGGYGYTF. The CDR3 coding sequence is TGTGCCAGCAGTTACTACGGGGCCGGGGGCTATGGCTACACCTTC.

This chain connects TRBV29-1 to TRBJ1-1; D unresolved. The germline V gene encodes CDR1 SQVTM and CDR2 ANQGSEA. This CDR3 comprises 14 residues. The V and J ends lost 7 bases and 1 base respectively, with 16 bases between them. In DNA, the CDR3 is TGCAGCGCCCTAGGTGGCAGCCAGAACACTGAAGCTTTCTTT. Its translation: CSALGGSQNTEAFF.

This clonotype was found many times. The chain is built from TRBV7-2 and TRBJ2-3; TRBD2 matches 10 bases. Germline V CDR1 and CDR2: SGHTA, FQGNSA. The CDR3 totals 16 residues. The junction had 6 bases not matched to a gene; V was cut back by 2 bases and J by 4 bases. CDR3 nucleotides: TGTGCCAGCAGCTTAACCAGCGGGGGGGCCGCAGATACGCAGTATTTT. This gives the protein CASSLTSGGAADTQYF. Complete variable domain (other parts from reference TRBV7-2 and TRBJ2-3): GAGVSQSPSNKVTEKGKDVELRCDPISGHTALYWYRQSLGQGLEFLIYFQGNSAPDKSGLPSDRFSAERTGGSVSTLTIQRTQQEDSAVYLCASSLTSGGAADTQYFGPGTRLTVL.

The DNA for the CDR3 is TGTGCCAGCAGTTGGCAGAAGAACACTGAAGCTTTCTTT. Translation gives CASSWQKNTEAFF. The V gene is TRBV27, the J gene TRBJ1-1, with unresolved D. Between the trimmed V and J ends, which lost 4 bases and 1 base, there was a span of 7 bases. Germline V CDR1 and CDR2: MNHEY, SMNVEV (reference sequence). The CDR3 length is 13 residues.

This clonotype was detected a few times. This rearrangement joins TRBV6-5 to TRBJ2-1; TRBD1 or TRBD2 may be the D gene (5 bases each). The CDR3 spans 13 residues. The germline V gene has CDR1 MNHEY and CDR2 SVGAGI. Deletions cut 0 bases from V and 12 bases from J, with 12 bases between. The CDR3 spells CASSYSEWGRQFF. DNA for the CDR3: TGTGCCAGCAGTTACTCGGAGTGGGGGAGGCAGTTCTTC.

The V gene is TRBV7-6, the J gene TRBJ1-1; 7 nucleotides match TRBD1. The CDR3 runs 16 residues. Per germline, CDR1 SGHVS and CDR2 FNYEAQ. J lost 5 bases, V lost 1 base, and 10 bases had no gene match. DNA of the CDR3: TGTGCCAGCAGCTTAGGTCTGCAGGGGGTGGGGACTGAAGCTTTCTTT. It specifies CASSLGLQGVGTEAFF.

This clonotype was counted between two and nine times. The chain uses TRBV6-2 or TRBV6-3 and TRBJ2-2, with no clear D. V was shortened by 6 bases and J by 9 bases, with 11 bases between the two germline ends. The CDR3 consists of 12 residues. Germline CDR1 and CDR2: MNHEY and SVGEGT. The CDR3 protein is CASRIHARELFF. The CDR3 nucleotides read TGTGCCAGCAGAATACACGCCCGGGAGCTGTTTTTT.

In this sample, this clonotype turned up a few times. V is TRBV7-9 and J is TRBJ2-3; either TRBD1 or TRBD2 may fit D (5 bases each). Germline V gene lookup returns CDR1 SEHNR and CDR2 FQNEAQ (reference sequence). V was shortened by 5 bases and J by 3 bases, with 12 bases between the two germline ends. The CDR3 is 14 amino acids. In DNA form, the CDR3 reads TGTGCCAGCAGCCCATTGGGGGAGACAGATACGCAGTATTTT. Translating gives CASSPLGETDTQYF.